The rows below give T cell receptor beta chains drawn from one sample of a study of CD8 T cells in Susac syndrome. TCRdb itself ran the immunoSEQ multiplex PCR reads through MiXCR, one entry per CDR3 protein. In the table there are under 85,000 distinct CDR3 sequences, 90% to 95% of which are singletons. Sample: CD8+ T cells from PBMCs. All receptors derive from a human donor with Susac syndrome. Both conserved end residues are part of each CDR3. The order of the fields is CDR3 length, clone size, J gene, D gene, V gene, CDR3 DNA, CDR3 protein. The D gene is left open where the match is weak. The size entry is marked missing in some rows and otherwise reads once, few, many or a size class.

>15|once|TRBJ2-1|TRBD2|TRBV29-1
TGCAGCGTAGGAGCAGTAGGACTAGCGTACAATGAGCAGTTCTTC
CSVGAVGLAYNEQFF
>13|.|TRBJ1-1|TRBD1|TRBV27
TGTGCCAGCAGCCGGACAGGGGCCACTGAAGCTTTCTTT
CASSRTGATEAFF
>15|.|TRBJ2-7|.|TRBV11-2
TGTGCCAGCAGCTTAGAGGTTCCAAGCTCCTACGAGCAGTACTTC
CASSLEVPSSYEQYF
>13|.|TRBJ1-1|.|TRBV7-8
TGTGCCAGCAGCGTTCCCCAAGGAGCTGAAGCTTTCTTT
CASSVPQGAEAFF
>13|.|TRBJ2-5|.|TRBV25-1
TGTGCCAGCAGTGAAGACTTACAAGAGACCCAGTACTTC
CASSEDLQETQYF
>15|.|TRBJ2-7|TRBD2|TRBV6-5
TGTGCCAGCAGCTCGGGACTAGCGAACACCTACGAGCAGTACTTC
CASSSGLANTYEQYF
>13|.|TRBJ1-1|.|TRBV29-1
TGCAGCGTTGAGGAGGGCTATAACACTGAAGCTTTCTTT
CSVEEGYNTEAFF
>12|.|TRBJ2-7|.|TRBV20-1
TGCAGTGCTAGAGATCGGGACCACGAGCAGTACTTC
CSARDRDHEQYF
>16|once|TRBJ2-7|TRBD2|TRBV19
TGTGCCAGTAGTGCGGGAGCAGGGACCGGATCCTACGAGCAGTACTTC
CASSAGAGTGSYEQYF
>15|.|TRBJ1-1|.|TRBV6-5
TGTGCCAGCAGTCCGACTAGGGAGATGAACACTGAAGCTTTCTTT
CASSPTREMNTEAFF
>13|.|TRBJ2-1|TRBD1|TRBV7-7
TGTGCTAGCAGCCCCCTACAGGGGAATGAGCAGTTCTTC
CASSPLQGNEQFF
>14|.|TRBJ1-1|.|TRBV7-9
TGTGCCAGCAGCGACCGCGGCCCGAACACTGAAGCTTTCTTT
CASSDRGPNTEAFF
>15|.|TRBJ1-5|.|TRBV19
TGTGCCAGTAGTATAGACCCGGGGGCGAATCAGCCCCAGCATTTT
CASSIDPGANQPQHF
>14|.|TRBJ2-3|.|TRBV7-6
TGTGCCAGCAGCTTAGCAGGAAACACAGATACGCAGTATTTT
CASSLAGNTDTQYF
>14|few|TRBJ2-3|.|TRBV4-1
TGCGCCAGCAGCCAAGTCGCTATGACAGATACGCAGTATTTT
CASSQVAMTDTQYF
>18|.|TRBJ1-2|.|TRBV12-3/TRBV12-4
TGTGCCAGCAGCTACGGAGGCGGGCCGAGAGTCGGATCGGGCGGCTACACCTTC
CASSYGGGPRVGSGGYTF
>13|.|TRBJ2-2|.|TRBV29-1
TGCAGCGTTGGGCGCGCGAACACCGGGGAGCTGTTTTTT
CSVGRANTGELFF
>12|.|TRBJ1-5|.|TRBV19
TGTGCCAGTAGTATAGTGGGAAGGCCCCAGCATTTT
CASSIVGRPQHF
>15|.|TRBJ1-4|.|TRBV7-9
TGTGCCAGCAGCTTACCGGGACATCTTAATGAAAAACTGTTTTTT
CASSLPGHLNEKLFF
>18|.|TRBJ2-1|.|TRBV7-9
TGTGCCAGCAGCCCAGCCGTCCGTCGTGGGACCTCGGGAAATGAGCAGTTCTTC
CASSPAVRRGTSGNEQFF
>15|.|TRBJ2-1|.|TRBV11-2
TGTGCCAGCAGCTTCGGGGGACGGCGCCGGCATGAGCAGTTCTTC
CASSFGGRRRHEQFF
>14|.|TRBJ2-7|TRBD1|TRBV14
TGTGCCAGCAGCCAAGTTAGGGGGCGATACGAGCAGTACTTC
CASSQVRGRYEQYF
>16|.|TRBJ2-3|TRBD2|TRBV9
TGTGCCAGCAGCGTGACTAGCGGGACCCCCACAGATACGCAGTATTTT
CASSVTSGTPTDTQYF
>19|.|TRBJ2-2|TRBD2|TRBV4-2
TGTGCCAGCAGCCCAGGTGCCTCTCTAGCGGGCTACTCCACCGGGGAGCTGTTTTTT
CASSPGASLAGYSTGELFF
>15|.|TRBJ1-2|TRBD1|TRBV20-1
TGCAGTGCTAAAAAGGGCGGTCGGGTAGGGGGCAACTACACCTTC
CSAKKGGRVGGNYTF
>16|.|TRBJ2-1|TRBD2|TRBV27
TGTGCCAGCAGTTCTAGCGGGATCGGGACCTACAATGAGCAGTTCTTC
CASSSSGIGTYNEQFF
>16|.|TRBJ2-3|TRBD1|TRBV5-1
TGCGCCAGCAGCCCGCAGGGGGCACCCCCCACAGATACGCAGTATTTT
CASSPQGAPPTDTQYF
>14|few|TRBJ2-5|TRBD1|TRBV5-1
TGCGCCAGCAGCCCGGGGACAGTACAAGAGACCCAGTACTTC
CASSPGTVQETQYF
>12|.|TRBJ2-1|.|TRBV6-1
TGTGCCAGCACATTGGGTGGGAATGAGCAGTTCTTC
CASTLGGNEQFF
>15|.|TRBJ1-1|.|TRBV3-1
TGTGCCAGCAGCCAAGATCCTCATGGGGGAACTGAAGCTTTCTTT
CASSQDPHGGTEAFF
>16|.|TRBJ1-3|TRBD1|TRBV9
TGTGCCAGCAGCACAAGAGTACAGGGGCCGGGAAACACCATATATTTT
CASSTRVQGPGNTIYF
>12|.|TRBJ2-5|.|TRBV6-1
TGTGCCAGCAGTGCCCAGAAAGAGACCCAGTACTTC
CASSAQKETQYF
>15|.|TRBJ2-5|TRBD1|TRBV25-1
TGTGCCAGCAGTGACAAGGGACAGGGCGGGGAGACCCAGTACTTC
CASSDKGQGGETQYF
>12|.|TRBJ2-4|.|TRBV4-1
TGCGCCAGCAGCCAGGGAGGAAACATTCAGTACTTC
CASSQGGNIQYF
>16|.|TRBJ1-6|TRBD1|TRBV20-1
TGCAGTGCTAGAGATAATCGCGGGACAGGGAATTCACCCCTCCACTTT
CSARDNRGTGNSPLHF
>14|.|TRBJ1-1|.|TRBV7-2
TGTGCCAGCAGCTTACAAACAGGGAAAACTGAAGCTTTCTTT
CASSLQTGKTEAFF